The source of this T cell receptor (beta chain) is a study of cytomegalovirus exposure and HLA in healthy donors. Overall study results and limits: Because they were indistinguishable, some V segments, including TRBV6-2 and TRBV6-3, were excluded. Rarity held for most TCR sequences, but there were some public TCRs that occurred in many donors. A classifier reportedly called cytomegalovirus status with high sensitivity and specificity. Equally common other TCR beta chains were less clonally expanded than HLA-associated ones, a later analysis found.

Germline-derived CDR1 and CDR2 are LNHDA and SQIVND (reference sequence). Trimming shortened V by 2 bases and J by 5 bases, and 15 bases separated the two germline ends. The CDR3 runs 15 residues. The PCR employed 60 Vbeta primers together with 13 Jbeta primers. Measured with immunoSEQ multiplex PCR; TCRdb has only the in-frame clones, and not every one. The sample yields about 120,000 clones, 60% to 75% seen once. In this sample, this clone turned up once. No antigen is known for it. V usage is TRBV19 and J usage is TRBJ1-1; possibly TRBD1 for D (5 bases). Sequences were obtained from PBMCs. The TCR originated in a woman aged 40-49 years in good health and CMV-seropositive. CDR3 residues: CASSISPGLGTEAFF. CDR3 coding DNA: TGTGCCAGTAGTATAAGTCCAGGGTTGGGGACTGAAGCTTTCTTT.